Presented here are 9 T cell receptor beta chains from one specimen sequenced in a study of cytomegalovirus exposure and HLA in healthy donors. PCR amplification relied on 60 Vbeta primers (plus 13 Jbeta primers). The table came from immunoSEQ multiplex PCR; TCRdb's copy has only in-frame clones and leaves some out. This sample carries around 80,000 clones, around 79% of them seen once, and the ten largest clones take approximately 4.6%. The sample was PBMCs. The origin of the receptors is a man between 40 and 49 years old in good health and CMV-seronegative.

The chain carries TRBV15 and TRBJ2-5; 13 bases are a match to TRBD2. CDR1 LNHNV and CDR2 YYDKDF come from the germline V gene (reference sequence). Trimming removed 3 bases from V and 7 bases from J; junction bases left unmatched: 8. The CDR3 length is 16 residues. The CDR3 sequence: CATSSPTSGRLATQYF. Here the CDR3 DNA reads TGTGCCACCAGCAGTCCGACTAGCGGGAGGTTAGCGACCCAGTACTTC.

The chain's CDR3 is CAVDDSYNEQFF. CDR3 sequence (DNA): TGTGCCGTCGACGACAGTTATAATGAGCAGTTCTTC. The chain joins TRBV19 to TRBJ2-1, with D maybe TRBD1 (5 bases). The CDR3 has 12 amino acids. V lost 11 bases, J lost 7 bases, and 15 bases lay in between. The germline V gene has CDR1 LNHDA and CDR2 SQIVND (reference sequence). Complete variable domain (other parts from reference TRBV19 and TRBJ2-1): DGGITQSPKYLFRKEGQNVTLSCEQNLNHDAMYWYRQDPGQGLRLIYYSQIVNDFQKGDIAEGYSVSREKKESFPLTVTSAQKNPTAFYLCAVDDSYNEQFFGPGTRLTVL.

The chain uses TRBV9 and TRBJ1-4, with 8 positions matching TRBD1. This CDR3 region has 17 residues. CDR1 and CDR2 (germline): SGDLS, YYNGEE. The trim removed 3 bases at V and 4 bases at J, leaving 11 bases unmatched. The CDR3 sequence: CASSGSLGQGYNEKLFF. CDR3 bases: TGTGCCAGCAGCGGAAGCCTTGGACAGGGCTATAATGAAAAACTGTTTTTT.

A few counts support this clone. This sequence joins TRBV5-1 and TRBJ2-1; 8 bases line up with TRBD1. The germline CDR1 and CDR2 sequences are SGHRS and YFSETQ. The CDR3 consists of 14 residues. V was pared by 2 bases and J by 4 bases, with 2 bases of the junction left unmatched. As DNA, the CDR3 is TGCGCCAGCAGCTTAGGGACAGGTTACAATGAGCAGTTCTTC. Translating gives CASSLGTGYNEQFF.

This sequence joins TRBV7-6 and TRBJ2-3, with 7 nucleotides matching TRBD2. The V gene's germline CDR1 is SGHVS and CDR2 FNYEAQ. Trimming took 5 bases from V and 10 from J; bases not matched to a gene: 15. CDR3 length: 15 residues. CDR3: CASSPQGSGTSSQYF. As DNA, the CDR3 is TGTGCCAGCAGCCCGCAGGGAAGCGGGACTTCCTCGCAGTATTTT.

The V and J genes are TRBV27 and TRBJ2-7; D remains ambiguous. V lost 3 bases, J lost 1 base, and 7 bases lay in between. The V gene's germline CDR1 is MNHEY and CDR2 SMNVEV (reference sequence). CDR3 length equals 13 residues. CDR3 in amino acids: CASSFAVSYEQYF. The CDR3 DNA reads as TGTGCCAGCAGTTTCGCGGTTTCCTACGAGCAGTACTTC.

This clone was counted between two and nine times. The CDR3 is CACSNPGLAGLRNEQFF. As DNA, the CDR3 is TGTGCCTGTTCTAATCCGGGACTAGCGGGATTGCGCAATGAGCAGTTCTTC. The chain recombines TRBV30 with TRBJ2-1; TRBD2 matches 13 bases. Losses at the gene ends were 6 bases for V and 6 bases for J; bases not matched to a gene: 14. The CDR3 totals 17 residues. CDR1 and CDR2 (germline): GTSNPN, SVGIG (reference sequence).

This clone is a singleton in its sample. CDR3 coding DNA: TGTGCCAGCAGCTTAGTCCTAAGCGTTAGCACAGATACGCAGTATTTT. Protein: CASSLVLSVSTDTQYF. The chain employs TRBV7-9 and TRBJ2-3; D is unresolved. Trimming pared 1 base from V and 0 bases from J, leaving 11 bases between. CDR1 and CDR2 from the germline V gene are SEHNR and FQNEAQ (reference sequence). This CDR3 is 16 amino acids long.

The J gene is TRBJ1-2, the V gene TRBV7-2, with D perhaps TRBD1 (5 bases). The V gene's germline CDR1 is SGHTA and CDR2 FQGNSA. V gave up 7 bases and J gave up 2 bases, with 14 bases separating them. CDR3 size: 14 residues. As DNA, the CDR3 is TGTGCCAGCACCCTACGCCGGACAAACTATGGCTACACCTTC. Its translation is CASTLRRTNYGYTF.